This T cell receptor (beta chain) emerged from a study of T cell responses to AZD1222 COVID-19 vaccine. The overall study: Second-dose intervals near 4 or 12 weeks were combined.

For this clone: Its cognate antigen is unknown.

Produced via immunoSEQ multiplex PCR; TCRdb's table is partial and in-frame only. The sample has some 91,000 clones, around 94% seen once; the top ten hold about 13%. Study observations and caveats: Spike-specific TCR breadth and depth rose after two AZD1222 doses. Donors were largely white British and mainly female; clonal diversity was possibly underestimated. Spike-spanning, vaccine-associated CD4 TCRs were dominant at 160-218 and 743-854.

The starting material was peripheral blood, obtained on day 0 of AZD1222 vaccination. This sequence originates from an adult in good health.

CDR3 protein: CASSQSQSGQGTYNSPLHF. Written as DNA, the CDR3 is TGTGCCAGCAGTCAATCACAATCGGGACAGGGCACCTATAATTCACCCCTCCACTTT. The chain joins TRBV28 to TRBJ1-6; TRBD1 matches 9 bases. CDR1 MDHEN and CDR2 SYDVKM come from the germline V gene. After removal of 5 bases from V and 2 bases from J, the junction contained 13 bases not matched to a gene. This CDR3 contains 19 residues.